This passage covers 19 T cell receptor beta chains from one sample sequenced in a study of response to subunit inactivated influenza vaccine. TCRdb recomputed calls from the RT-PCR reads with MiXCR, one row per CDR3 protein. The sample consists of about 780,000 distinct CDR3 sequences, 15% to 20% of them appearing once. Sequencing was performed on PBMCs from blood, taken less than 6 days after vaccination. The receptors shown here come from a man between 45 and 60 years old who received an inactivated influenza vaccine.

This clonotype came up a few times. The genes are TRBV12-3 or TRBV12-4 and TRBJ2-1, with D perhaps assigned TRBD1 or TRBD2 (6 bases each). V lost 5 bases and J lost 4, with 18 bases in between. This CDR3 contains 16 residues. CDR3 protein: CASSGGTGQLYNEQFF. CDR3 in DNA: TGTGCCAGCAGTGGGGGGACGGGACAACTTTACAATGAGCAGTTCTTC.

The chain uses TRBV5-1 and TRBJ1-1; 7 bases map to TRBD1. Germline V gives CDR1 SGHRS, CDR2 YFSETQ. Trimming took 4 bases from V and 4 from J; bases not matched to a gene: 4. The CDR3 sequence is 13 residues long. The DNA of the CDR3 is TGCGCCAGCAGCCGACAGGGCGCCACTGAAGCTTTCTTT. Protein: CASSRQGATEAFF.

A few counts support this clonotype. The chain carries TRBV7-9 and TRBJ2-2; TRBD1 aligns across 9 bases. This CDR3 is 15 amino acids long. The germline gives CDR1 SEHNR, CDR2 FQNEAQ (reference sequence). V shed 3 bases and J 5 bases; nucleotides not matched to a gene: 4. CDR3 amino acids: CASSLGTGRTGELFF. CDR3 nucleotide sequence: TGTGCCAGCAGCTTGGGGACAGGGAGGACCGGGGAGCTGTTTTTT. The full variable domain, its missing parts supplied by reference TRBV7-9 and TRBJ2-2, is DTGVSQNPRHKITKRGQNVTFRCDPISEHNRLYWYRQTLGQGPEFLTYFQNEAQLEKSRLLSDRFSAERPKGSFSTLEIQRTEQGDSAMYLCASSLGTGRTGELFFGEGSRLTVL.

J is TRBJ2-1 and V is TRBV11-2; 11 nucleotides match TRBD1. Looked up from germline, CDR1 is SGHAT and CDR2 is FQNNGV. V lost 5 bases to trimming and J lost 8 bases; unmatched junction nucleotides: 8. The CDR3 contains 15 residues. In DNA, the CDR3 is TGTGCCAGCAGCCCGGGACAGGGGGGGAGCTATGAGCAGTTCTTC. It yields the protein CASSPGQGGSYEQFF.

The rearrangement links TRBV10-3 to TRBJ2-6; D is ambiguous. The CDR3 has 15 amino acids. Trimming took off 4 bases at V and 0 bases at J, with 7 bases between the two ends. Looked up from germline, CDR1 is ENHRY and CDR2 is SYGVKD. CDR3 sequence (DNA): TGTGCCATCAGTGGATCGGGCTCTGGGGCCAACGTCCTGACTTTC. Protein: CAISGSGSGANVLTF.

This clonotype was detected only a few times. The V gene is TRBV12-3 or TRBV12-4, the J gene TRBJ1-5; 9 nucleotides match TRBD1. The CDR3 runs to 13 residues. The ends lost 5 bases at V and 6 bases at J; junction bases unmatched: 2. CDR3: CASSGQGTQPQHF. The CDR3 nucleotides are TGTGCCAGCAGTGGACAGGGGACTCAGCCCCAGCATTTT.

V gene TRBV4-2 combines with J gene TRBJ1-4; D is ambiguous. Trimming stripped 1 base from V and 4 bases from J, with 7 bases between. This CDR3 has 14 residues. The V gene's germline CDR1 is LGHNA and CDR2 YNFKEQ. This CDR3 reads CASSQVGHNEKLFF. The DNA for the CDR3 is TGTGCCAGCAGCCAAGTAGGGCATAATGAAAAACTGTTTTTT.

The chain has TRBV7-6 and TRBJ2-2, with TRBD1 matching over 7 bases. This CDR3 contains 16 residues. Trimming cost V 3 bases and J 6 bases; bases outside gene matches: 10. CDR1 SGHVS and CDR2 FNYEAQ come from the germline V gene. The CDR3 region has the DNA TGTGCCAGCAGCTTTGGCTTACGACAGGGTGCCGGGGAGCTGTTTTTT. This gives the protein CASSFGLRQGAGELFF. Based on the CDR3 plus reference TRBV7-6 and TRBJ2-2, the full variable domain is GAGVSQSPRYKVTKRGQDVALRCDPISGHVSLYWYRQALGQGPEFLTYFNYEAQQDKSGLPNDRFSAERPEGSISTLTIQRTEQRDSAMYRCASSFGLRQGAGELFFGEGSRLTVL.

In its sample, this clonotype was seen a few times. The rearrangement joins TRBV4-3 to TRBJ2-3; no reliable D call. V lost 4 bases, J lost 8 bases, and 16 bases lay in between. Germline assignment: CDR1 LGHNA and CDR2 YSLEER. This CDR3 contains 14 residues. DNA of the CDR3: TGCGCCAGCAGCCTAACCCGCTCCAAGGGTACGCAGTATTTT. It encodes CASSLTRSKGTQYF.

The V and J genes are TRBV18 and TRBJ2-3, with no clear D. Germline V lookup: CDR1 KGHSH, CDR2 LQKENI. There are 13 residues in the CDR3. V was pared by 1 base and J by 0 bases, with 2 bases between. The CDR3 DNA sequence: TGTGCCAGCTCACCACACAGCACAGATACGCAGTATTTT. Translation: CASSPHSTDTQYF.

This clonotype was counted between two and nine times. The chain is built from TRBV4-3 and TRBJ1-3; D unresolved. Germline V gives CDR1 LGHNA, CDR2 YSLEER. The CDR3 extends over 13 amino acids. The V and J ends lost 1 base and 8 bases respectively, with 9 bases between them. The CDR3 DNA is TGCGCCAGCAGCCAAGCCGGAGGGCACACCATATATTTT. This codes for CASSQAGGHTIYF.

In DNA form, the CDR3 reads TGTGCCAGCAGCCCCCCAATGGGGCACGAAGCTTTCTTT. Translated: CASSPPMGHEAFF. The V call is TRBV4-2, the J call TRBJ1-1; perhaps TRBD1 as D (5 bases). Germline-derived CDR1 and CDR2 are LGHNA and YNFKEQ. The germline V and J ends were trimmed by 4 bases and 8 bases, with 14 bases remaining between them. This CDR3 region has 13 residues.

The table lists this clonotype with a few counts. The chain joins TRBV19 to TRBJ2-7; 7 bases map to TRBD1. CDR1 LNHDA and CDR2 SQIVND come from the germline V gene (reference sequence). The CDR3 has 14 amino acids. Unmatched junction bases numbered 12, after V lost 5 bases and J lost 8 bases. The CDR3 is CASSVPGTDKKQYF. The CDR3 DNA sequence: TGTGCCAGTAGTGTTCCCGGGACAGATAAAAAGCAGTACTTC.

The chain is built from TRBV18 and TRBJ2-7, with D perhaps TRBD1 (5 bases). V dropped 3 bases and J dropped 1 base, with 16 bases sitting between them. This CDR3 region has 16 residues. Germline V gives CDR1 KGHSH, CDR2 LQKENI. CDR3 DNA: TGTGCCAGCTCACCCCCGCAGGGTAGGAGTTCCTACGAGCAGTACTTC. As protein: CASSPPQGRSSYEQYF.

There are a few counts of this clonotype. The chain carries TRBV4-1 and TRBJ1-6; 7 bases map to TRBD1. V dropped 1 base and J dropped 7; count of bases not matched to a gene: 7. CDR3 size: 16 residues. Germline CDR1 is MGHRA and CDR2 is YSYEKL. For the CDR3, the DNA is TGCGCCAGCAGCCAAGCCACGATGACAGGGAATTCACCCCTCCACTTT. Its translation: CASSQATMTGNSPLHF.

The genes are TRBV12-3 or TRBV12-4 and TRBJ2-5, with 9 bases identical to TRBD2. This CDR3 is built from 15 residues. The trim removed 5 bases at V and 7 bases at J, leaving 11 bases unmatched. The CDR3: CASSRERGAATTQYF. CDR3 in DNA: TGTGCCAGCAGTCGAGAGCGGGGGGCTGCGACGACCCAGTACTTC.

The gene calls are TRBV4-1 and TRBJ2-7; D is undetermined. The germline V and J ends were trimmed by 2 bases and 2 bases, with 4 bases remaining between them. The CDR3 runs to 12 residues. Germline CDR1 is MGHRA and CDR2 is YSYEKL. CDR3 protein: CASSQTPYEQYF. The CDR3 DNA is TGCGCCAGCAGCCAAACGCCCTACGAGCAGTACTTC.

This clonotype has just a few counts. CDR3 in amino acids: CATSRLAGVGTDTQYF. As DNA, the CDR3 is TGTGCCACCAGCCGCCTGGCCGGGGTCGGCACAGATACGCAGTATTTT. The gene calls are TRBV15 and TRBJ2-3, with D perhaps matching TRBD2 (5 bases). CDR1 is LNHNV and CDR2 is YYDKDF in the germline V gene (reference sequence). CDR3 length equals 16 residues. Trimming removed 5 bases from V and 1 base from J, with 16 bases in between.

This clonotype was seen ten or more times. The chain couples TRBV7-9 to TRBJ2-5; D uncertain. From germline, CDR1 is SEHNR and CDR2 FQNEAQ (reference sequence). The CDR3 runs 12 residues. V shed 3 bases and J shed 1 base, with 3 bases lying between them. The CDR3 DNA reads as TGTGCCAGCAGCTTTATCCAAGAGACCCAGTACTTC. As protein: CASSFIQETQYF.